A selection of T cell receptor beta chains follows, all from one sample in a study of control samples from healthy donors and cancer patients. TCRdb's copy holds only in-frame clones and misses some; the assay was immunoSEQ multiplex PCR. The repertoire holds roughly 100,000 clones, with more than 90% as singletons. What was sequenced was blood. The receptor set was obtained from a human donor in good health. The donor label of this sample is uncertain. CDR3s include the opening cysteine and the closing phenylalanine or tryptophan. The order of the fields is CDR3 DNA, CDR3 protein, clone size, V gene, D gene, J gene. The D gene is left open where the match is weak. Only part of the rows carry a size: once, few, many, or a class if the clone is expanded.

TGTGCCAGCAGTCCCGACGGGTATGGCTACACCTTC	CASSPDGYGYTF	.	TRBV6-2/TRBV6-3	.	TRBJ1-2
TGTGCCAGCAGCTTAGTGTCAGGTTTAAAACAAGAGACCCAGTACTTC	CASSLVSGLKQETQYF	.	TRBV11-2	.	TRBJ2-5
TGCGCCAGCAGCCCCATTGGAGGCTACACCTTC	CASSPIGGYTF	.	TRBV23-1	.	TRBJ1-2
TGCGCCAGCAGCTTCGGTGGGGGAACAGATACGCAGTATTTT	CASSFGGGTDTQYF	.	TRBV5-1	.	TRBJ2-3
TGTGCCAGCGGCAGGGTCCATGGCTACACCTTC	CASGRVHGYTF	.	TRBV6-5	.	TRBJ1-2
TGCGCCAGCAGCCCTGGGACAGGGAGCCCCTGGACCGGGGAGCTGTTTTTT	CASSPGTGSPWTGELFF	.	TRBV4-1	TRBD1	TRBJ2-2
TGTGCCAGCAGCGCGGACCTGAACACTGAAGCTTTCTTT	CASSADLNTEAFF	.	TRBV7-8	.	TRBJ1-1
TGTGCCAGCAGTTACCGGACCCCGACGGGCGGGGCCAACGTCCTGACTTTC	CASSYRTPTGGANVLTF	.	TRBV6-2/TRBV6-3	.	TRBJ2-6
TGTGCCAGCAGTGAAATGGCTACCCCGTACAATGAGCAGTTCTTC	CASSEMATPYNEQFF	.	TRBV2	.	TRBJ2-1
TGCGCCAGCAGCCAACCGGGCCGAGGTCGCGAGCAGTACTTC	CASSQPGRGREQYF	.	TRBV4-1	.	TRBJ2-7
TGTGCCAGCAGCCGGATAGCTGGGGCCAACGTCCTGACTTTC	CASSRIAGANVLTF	.	TRBV6-2/TRBV6-3	.	TRBJ2-6
TGTGCTAGTGGTTTGCTTAGGGTCCTCTACTTC	CASGLLRVLYF	.	TRBV12-5	.	TRBJ2-5
TGTGCCAGCAGTCTACGGCCGGGGGGGCAGGGTGGCTACACCTTC	CASSLRPGGQGGYTF	.	TRBV27	.	TRBJ1-2
TGTGCCAGCAGTTACTCGAAACAGGGGATAGAAGCTTTCTTT	CASSYSKQGIEAFF	.	TRBV6-5	TRBD1	TRBJ1-1
TGTGCCAGCAGACAGGGTGTGAGGGGGCATGAGCAGTTCTTC	CASRQGVRGHEQFF	.	TRBV11-2	TRBD1	TRBJ2-1
TGTGCCTGGAGTGTGCCAAGGACCCTGTATGGCTACACCTTC	CAWSVPRTLYGYTF	few	TRBV30	.	TRBJ1-2
TGTGCTAGTGGTTTTAGTCTCGGGGGCAGGAAAGATACGCAGTATTTT	CASGFSLGGRKDTQYF	.	TRBV12-5	.	TRBJ2-3
TGTGCCTGGACGACAGGGAGAATAAGCTACGAGCAGTACTTC	CAWTTGRISYEQYF	.	TRBV30	TRBD1	TRBJ2-7
TGTGCCAGCAGTGCACTAGCGGGGGGAAGTCTGCCAGATACGCAGTATTTT	CASSALAGGSLPDTQYF	.	TRBV6-1	TRBD2	TRBJ2-3
TGTGCCAGCAGCCAAGAAGGTTCCTATAATTCACCCCTCCACTTT	CASSQEGSYNSPLHF	.	TRBV3-1/TRBV3-2	.	TRBJ1-6
TGTGCCAGCAGTTTACGGGGTAGTTATGGCTACACCTTC	CASSLRGSYGYTF	.	TRBV27	.	TRBJ1-2
TGCGCCAGCAGTCGGGCAAGCACAGATACGCAGTATTTT	CASSRASTDTQYF	.	TRBV23-1	.	TRBJ2-3
TGTGCCACCAGCAGAGATCCGGCAGTTCAAGAGACCCAGTACTTC	CATSRDPAVQETQYF	.	TRBV15	.	TRBJ2-5
TGTGCCAGTAGTATTCAGGAGGGACATCAGCCCCAGCATTTT	CASSIQEGHQPQHF	.	TRBV19	.	TRBJ1-5
TGCGCCAGCAGCCGGGTCATGGCTCCAAGGAGCGAAAAACTGTTTTTT	CASSRVMAPRSEKLFF	.	TRBV4-3	.	TRBJ1-4